The clone carrying this T cell receptor beta chain was seen only a few times. Its antigen remains unknown. The CDR3 extends over 16 amino acids. The V end was cut by 7 bases, the J end by 1 base, with 15 bases between. Germline-derived CDR1 and CDR2 are SGHRS and YFSETQ. Every bit of the isolated RNA underwent reverse transcription, so sequencing read expressed TCRB transcripts. Profiled with immunoSEQ multiplex PCR; TCRdb holds only in-frame clones, not every one. This table has roughly 450,000 clones, 11% appearing once. The data belong to a study of beta chain features in type 1 diabetes. Study-wide results and caveats: Among patients with Type 1 diabetes, TCRB CDR3s were moderately but significantly shorter in every one of the four CD4+ subsets. Researchers caution that PCR might favor shorter templates, equally among patients and controls. HLA influence on TCRB rearrangement stayed unresolved here.

This sequence joins TRBV5-1 and TRBJ2-6; the D gene is possibly TRBD2 (5 bases). This clonotype originated in a woman aged 18 to 35 in good health. Source material: naive CD4+ T cells from blood. As DNA, the CDR3 is TGCGCCAGCGGGAGTAGACCAGTTTCTGGGGCCAACGTCCTGACTTTC. Amino acids: CASGSRPVSGANVLTF.